This T cell receptor beta chain was captured by sequencing in a study of blood T cells in healthy people across ages. Findings of the study overall: Diversity estimated from one million T cells was considered an underestimate. Roughly linear age-related decline in beta diversity appeared, significant by age around 42.

Germline lookup yields CDR1 SEHNR and CDR2 FQNEAQ (reference sequence). The CDR3 has 15 amino acids. Trimming cost V 1 base and J 2 bases, with 11 bases left between them. Every donor gave around 10 milliliters of peripheral blood. Using a J-beta primer mix together with a sample-barcoded 5' primer, a second PCR was run for roughly 7 to 11 cycles. Every sample returned 2.5 million or more CDR3-containing paired-end reads. TCRdb fed the 5' RACE reads into MiXCR, producing one record per CDR3 protein. The table has 1.5 million to 2 million distinct CDR3 sequences, about 32% seen once. In this sample, this clonotype turned up a few times. What it binds is not known.

The TCR sequence derives from a woman younger than 45 in good health. The sample taken for sequencing was blood. The rearrangement uses TRBV7-9 and TRBJ1-2, with D tentatively TRBD1 (5 bases). The CDR3 nucleotides are TGTGCCAGCAGCTTAGTCGGGACGGTAAACTATGGCTACACCTTC. Its protein product is CASSLVGTVNYGYTF.